This TCR beta chain is drawn from a study of cytomegalovirus exposure and HLA in healthy donors (TCRdb year 2017). Notes on the research overall: According to an earlier analysis of 587 of the donors, some 180 million T cells yielded over 100 million unique TCR beta sequences and approximately 280 Gb of sequence data. In an earlier analysis of around 540 of the donors, high-throughput TCR beta sequencing was used to judge whether each TCR beta V gene segment behaved as functional or pseudogenic. A later analysis re-analyzed previously published TCR beta repertoires from 600 to 850 donors and added high-resolution HLA genotyping to study TCR occurrence patterns. The study aimed to test whether cataloging public T cell receptors could reveal signatures of past pathogen exposure. Donor age, sex, ethnicity and CMV serostatus were compiled alongside the repertoire data. All discovery cohort repertoires had been generated on a single sequencing platform. The study combined high-throughput TCR immunosequencing, statistical association of individual TCRs with disease status, and machine learning to predict cytomegalovirus infection status. A later genetic analysis took genome-wide SNP genotypes for about three fifths of the 666 donors and used that subset as a discovery cohort. The number of typed donors differed by locus: roughly 620-630 for A, B, C, DRB1 and DQB1; 522 for DQA1; 606 for DPA1; and some 430 for DPB1. Because of strong linkage in the cohort, a few DR-DQ haplotypes were treated as single units for association and clustering. The study used immunosequencing to profile the T cell repertoires of around 600 subjects and linked those repertoires to cytomegalovirus serostatus. Along with the roughly 700-subject first cohort, a separate validation cohort of approximately 110 different subjects was used. Approximately 330 gigabases of sequencing data and around 90 million unique TCR sequences made up an early release that covered nearly 650 HLA-typed donors. Across about 370 genotyped donors of the cohort, an average of about 250,000 unique TCR beta nucleotide sequences per donor were sequenced, and approximately 17% of those sequences were non-productive. Both class I and class II loci were covered by HLA typing, at four-digit resolution. Of the 300 to 450 genotyped donors, 81% fell in the genetic ancestry cluster associated with self-reported Caucasian donors. Rather than using new phenotypic data, the later analysis identified candidate immune exposures from TCR beta sequences and from how often those sequences occurred across donors.

The library was produced with the immunoSEQ multiplex PCR assay. For the multiplex PCR, a mixture combining 60 forward primers for TCR Vbeta segments and 13 reverse primers for TCR Jbeta segments was used. Amplification of the CDR3 region of rearranged TCR beta genes was performed with a multiplex PCR assay on genomic DNA. The Illumina HiSeq System was used to sequence the amplified TCR beta libraries as 87-base-pair reads. The source study handled its data this way. In a later analysis, 80 million or so unique TCR beta chains were counted across the 650 to 750 repertoires, and roughly 10 million of these chains were shared by at least two donors. Raw reads were error-corrected and collapsed into unique sequences with a nearest-neighbor algorithm that merged closely related sequences to remove PCR and sequencing errors. To assign V, D and J gene segments, CDR3 sequences were aligned to IMGT reference sequences. Each retained sequence needed at least a six-nucleotide match to both a V gene segment and a J gene segment. A rearrangement was called productive if the CDR3 had no stop codons and remained in frame with V and J, and every other rearrangement was called non-productive. CDR3 was defined by IMGT convention, running from the second conserved V-encoded cysteine to the conserved J-encoded phenylalanine. The earlier analysis of approximately 590 of the donors excluded any sequence lacking an unambiguous match to a single V gene segment. In an earlier analysis of almost 600 of the donors, a V segment was called functional when productive rearrangements were above 56.7%, and segregating when the standard deviation between donors exceeded 5%. A statistical classification framework was built to diagnose cytomegalovirus status from the catalog of TCR beta chain sequences. In a later analysis, V and J genes were assigned by comparing TCR nucleotide sequences against IMGT/GENE-DB human TR gene sequences. Using the TCRdist pipeline, a later analysis assigned CDR3 sequences along with most-parsimonious VDJ recombination scenarios. In a later analysis, every TCR beta chain was defined by the combination of its CDR3 amino acid sequence and its V-gene family, and reads without a unique V-gene family were dropped. In a later analysis, 450 to 600 highly shared, low-generation-probability nucleotide sequences were removed to address suspected cross-contamination and a sequencing artifact. A later analysis calculated a clonal expansion index for each public chain from normalized within-repertoire ranks of inferred template counts. In a later analysis, generation probabilities were computed using a VDJ recombination model fitted to out-of-frame rearrangements, and the results were checked against IGoR. In a later analysis, TCR-TCR, TCR-HLA and TCR-CMV co-occurrence was scored with hypergeometric tests, and a repertoire-size bias correction was applied to TCR pairs. To estimate false discovery rates, a later analysis permuted the HLA or CMV assignments 20 times. In a later analysis, co-occurring TCRs were grouped with DBSCAN, and TCRdist sequence similarity was added when clustering was performed within HLA-allele-positive subsets. Co-occurrence clustering excluded repertoires with fewer than 30,000 or more than 120,000 public chains, plus five with anomalous nucleotide sharing. What TCRdb holds here is the immuneACCESS table cut down to in-frame rearrangements. Part of the clones is not present; checked against another copy, under half of the missing clones reflect an unresolved V gene, and the others are unexplained. V and J calls and clone size are as listed in that table; D and trimming were resolved from the DNA. This sample is represented by about 160,000 clones; roughly 78% of them were singletons. Of the sample, 2.1% falls within the top ten clones.

This clone was counted a few times. Its cognate antigen has yet to be identified. Per-nucleotide qualities are absent, and no much larger clonotype sits a single base away. Paper-wide results and their limitations: Some 15 rarely observed V segments, including chromosome 9 orphons, were excluded from the earlier analysis of about 500 of the donors because counts were too low. A further reported finding was that TCR beta sequences accurately predicted the HLA-A and HLA-B alleles for most subjects in the first cohort. In vitro tests confirmed that a few of the cytomegalovirus-associated TCR beta chains recognize cytomegalovirus antigens. When HLA alleles, especially DR and DQ, strongly co-occurred, TCR associations were difficult to assign to individual alleles. While some public TCRs were present in many individuals, most TCR sequences turned up only very rarely across donors. In an earlier analysis of fewer than 750 of the donors, most TCR beta V segments were observed in productive rearrangements about 87% or about 30% of the time, broadly matching IMGT annotations. The classifier was reported to diagnose cytomegalovirus status with high specificity and sensitivity in both the original and validation cohorts. According to a later analysis, most CMV-associated TCR beta chains appeared to be HLA-restricted, and the HLA associations seemed to be driven largely by CMV exposure. A group of highly shared sequence variants was considered likely to be a technical artifact of the sequencing pipeline. For the cohort, immune exposure information was limited to CMV serostatus. Specific HLA alleles were associated with over 15,000 TCR beta sequences at a false discovery rate of 0.05 in a later analysis. An association between a missense DCLRE1C variant and V-gene and J-gene trimming of TCR beta chains was found in a later genetic analysis and replicated in an independent cohort. The 87-base-pair reads could not distinguish some IMGT-functional V segments, including TRBV6-2 and TRBV6-3, so those segments were excluded. Linkage disequilibrium might explain the correlated functional status among segregating V segments, but an unknown experimental factor could not be excluded. HLA typing was unavailable for some donors at each locus, so association tests used only the typed subset. In a later analysis, TCR association rates were found to vary across HLA loci, with the most associated TCRs seen for DRB1 alleles and the fewest for HLA-C alleles. In a later analysis, HLA-associated TCR beta chains were found to be more clonally expanded and to have lower generation probabilities than equally common non-associated chains. Compared with the approximately 700-donor mean, donors in an Asian-associated ancestry cluster had fewer N-insertions in productive TCRs, according to a later genetic analysis. A total of fewer than 200 TCR beta chains were listed by the study as associated with cytomegalovirus. According to a later analysis, parvovirus B19, influenza, CMV and Epstein-Barr virus appeared linked to several top co-occurrence clusters. The presence/absence analyses assumed that sequencing depth was roughly uniform across donors, and that assumption may not be true. The authors suggested that the approach could potentially be generalized to other disease states and immunological phenotypes. The cohort was sequenced for TCR beta chains only, and without alpha or paired-chain data the features that could be detected were limited.

The cohort was made up of 650 to 700 healthy bone marrow donors. All cohort members were sampled while nominally healthy, although unrecorded immune exposures were likely present. The donor was CMV seronegative and was included in the group of 352 seronegative cohort members. Each donor provided a peripheral blood sample, and peripheral blood mononuclear cells were used for TCR beta sequencing. The Qiagen DNeasy Blood Extraction Kit was used to extract genomic DNA from the blood cell samples. Ends trimmed: V by 3 bases, J by 4 bases; bases unmatched to a gene: 9. CDR1 is given as GTSNPN and CDR2 as SVGIG, both from the germline V gene (reference sequence). Measured from the cysteine to the phenylalanine, the CDR3 is 16 residues long. Only CDR3 DNA remains: 48 bases, in frame from the first base.

Sample: PBMCs. The chain is encoded by TRBV30 joined to TRBJ2-1; 10 of the junction bases match TRBD2. This TCR was recovered from a man between 40 and 49 years old in good health and CMV-seronegative. The CDR3 protein: CAWSDITSGTYNEQFF. At the DNA level, the sequence is TGTGCCTGGAGCGATATTACTAGCGGGACTTACAATGAGCAGTTCTTC.